This T cell receptor (beta chain) was found in a study of OX40 agonist ivuxolimab in advanced cancers. Concerning this clone itself: Its antigen is unidentified.

Notes on the study in general: The study found that CD8+ T cells averaged more expanded clones than CD4+. Among patients with partial responses at 0.1-3.0 mg/kg, clonal expansion was among the lowest.

TCRdb's copy holds only in-frame clones and misses some; the assay was immunoSEQ multiplex PCR. The profile shows some 22,000 clones, roughly four fifths of them singletons. The CDR3 spans 15 residues. Germline V gene lookup returns CDR1 SGHRS and CDR2 YFSETQ. The sequence was collected from an adult with an advanced solid tumor such as melanoma, head and neck, liver or kidney cancer. J is TRBJ2-5 and V is TRBV5-1; 10 bases line up with TRBD1. The DNA end favors TRBJ2-7, so the J call may be wrong. The sample consisted of CD4+ or CD8+ T cells sorted from blood, taken in a trial of the OX40 agonist ivuxolimab. CDR3 residues: CASSTDRGLPDEQYF. In DNA form, the CDR3 reads TGCGCCAGCAGTACCGACAGGGGGCTCCCAGACGAGCAGTACTTC.